Detailed here is one T cell receptor (beta chain). The antigen is unknown. Donors were systemically healthy Caucasian individuals from Russia aged roughly 6 to 90 years. Each sample yielded at least 6 million isolated PBMCs. The CDR3 length is 13 residues. Germline CDR1 and CDR2: MNHNY and SVGAGI (reference sequence). Trimming removed 7 bases from V and 5 bases from J, with 12 bases in between. This sample was taken from a study of blood T cells in healthy people across ages. A second PCR of 7 to 11 cycles used a sample-barcoded 5' primer and a J-beta primer mix. CDR3-containing paired-end reads numbered at least 2.5 million in each sample. TCRdb re-called the 5' RACE reads through MiXCR, storing one row per CDR3 protein. The sample holds hundreds of thousands of distinct CDR3 sequences, approximately 44% seen once. Points from the study as a whole: Higher naive T cell percentage went strongly together with higher TCR beta diversity.

The chain is built from TRBV6-6 and TRBJ2-1; no reliable D call. This receptor was taken from a man in his sixties in good health. Material: blood. CDR3 DNA: TGTGCCAGCAATAAAGGGATTAACAATGAGCAGTTCTTC. It encodes CASNKGINNEQFF.